The T cell receptor (beta chain) under discussion was sequenced for a study of T cells in Graves' hyperthyroidism and ophthalmopathy. This clonotype was detected ten times or more. Diagnosis rested on symptoms, serum thyroxine and TRAb, thyroid ultrasound, and orbital computed tomography. Amplification of TCR beta CDR3 regions used RNA as the template. During a first-round RT-PCR of the TCR CDR3, the HTBI primer set was used. MiXCR, applied by TCRdb to the multiplex PCR reads, yields one record per CDR3 protein. The table records under 400,000 distinct CDR3 sequences, 15% to 19% of them present only once. The CDR3 sequence is 14 residues long. CDR1 DFQATT and CDR2 SNEGSKA come from the germline V gene (reference sequence). Trimming pared 6 bases from V and 4 bases from J, leaving 18 bases between.

The TCR comes from a woman aged 18-29 years with Graves' hyperthyroidism that later progressed to Graves' ophthalmopathy. The chain links TRBV20-1 to TRBJ2-5, with a weak D call TRBD1 (5 bases). The sequenced sample was blood. The CDR3 loop is CSADIRTWRETQYF. Written as DNA, the CDR3 is TGCAGTGCCGATATAAGGACATGGCGAGAGACCCAGTACTTC.